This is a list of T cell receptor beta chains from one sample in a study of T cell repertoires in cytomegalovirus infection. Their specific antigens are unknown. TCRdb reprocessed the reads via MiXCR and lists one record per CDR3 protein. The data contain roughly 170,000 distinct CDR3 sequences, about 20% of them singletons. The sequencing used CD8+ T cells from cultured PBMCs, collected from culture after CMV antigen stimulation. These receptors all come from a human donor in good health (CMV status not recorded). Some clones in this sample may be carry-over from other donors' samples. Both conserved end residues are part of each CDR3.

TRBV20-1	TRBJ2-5	CSAKGGRETQYF
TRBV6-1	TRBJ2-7	CASSERTAFYEQYF
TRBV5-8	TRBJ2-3	CASSLDDTPDTQYF
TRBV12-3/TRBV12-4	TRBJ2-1	CASCPGGVRGEQFF
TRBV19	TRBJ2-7	CASSPGQGFHEQYF
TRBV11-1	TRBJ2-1	CASSLSDNSYNEQFF
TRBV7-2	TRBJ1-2	CASSLSQGPNYGYTF
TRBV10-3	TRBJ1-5	CAISESRDSNQPQHF
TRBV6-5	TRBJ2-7	CASSYSSGGFTGGSLDEQYF
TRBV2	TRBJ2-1	CASIRQGFWFF
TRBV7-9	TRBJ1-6	CASSLYEGERNSPLHF
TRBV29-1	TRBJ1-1	CSVRGQERTEAFF
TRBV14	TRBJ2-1	CASSLTGQARDNEQFF
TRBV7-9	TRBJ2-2	CASSSFHGGHTGELFF
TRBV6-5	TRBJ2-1	CASSYGSNNEQFF
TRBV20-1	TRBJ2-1	CSARDLSGGASYNEQFF
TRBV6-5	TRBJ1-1	CASSYLPGTLNTEAFF
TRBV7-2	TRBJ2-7	CASSLVGTGGHEQYF
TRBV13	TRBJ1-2	CASSLNIAGASHYGYTF
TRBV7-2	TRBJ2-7	CASSLEAGGTTYEQYF
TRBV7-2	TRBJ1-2	CASSLIYDWDRELGGYTF
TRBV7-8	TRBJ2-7	CASSLGPNFYEQYF
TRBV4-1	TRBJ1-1	CASSLPGHLKAFF
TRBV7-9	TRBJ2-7	CASSPGQLYEQYF
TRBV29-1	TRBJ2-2	CSVASGTNTGELFF
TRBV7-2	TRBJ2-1	CASSLRGQIGVEEQFF
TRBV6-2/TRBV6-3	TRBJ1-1	CASGSSNTEAFF
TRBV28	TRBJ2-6	CASSLYGRYTSGANVLTF
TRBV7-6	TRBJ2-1	CASSLGAGGSPSYNEQFF
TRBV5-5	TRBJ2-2	CASSICGPRRTGELFF
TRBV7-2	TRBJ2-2	CASSLRPGGNTGELFF
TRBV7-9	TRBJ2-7	CASSLLGAQGYEQYF
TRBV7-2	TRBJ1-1	CASSLGSLNTEAFF
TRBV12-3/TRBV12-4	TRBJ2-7	CASGPPNPPIRPSYEQYF
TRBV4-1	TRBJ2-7	CASSQGVGVYEQYF